This T cell receptor beta chain appears in the sequencing data of a study of blood T cell repertoires in COVID-19. About the research overall: The study drew acute and convalescent COVID-19 samples from the United States, Italy and Spain. T cells, B-cell-depleted T cells, or PBMCs provided the cDNA or gDNA that served as material.

Original processing notes: Nucleated cell counts were estimated from reference gene primer amplification. This table comes from immunoSEQ multiplex PCR, and its TCRdb copy is limited to in-frame clones, with some not included. Clone size and the V and J calls come from that table; the DNA yielded D and trimming. The table includes around 200,000 clones, around four fifths detected once. The receptor was isolated from a woman older than 75 with active or convalescent COVID-19. The sequenced sample was peripheral blood.

CDR3 DNA sequence: TGTGCTAGTGGCCTAAGTGAACGGGGGGTTGAGATGTACAATGAGCAGTTCTTC. Its protein product is CASGLSERGVEMYNEQFF. The chain recombines TRBV12-5 with TRBJ2-1, with 7 bases matching TRBD2. Germline CDR1 is LGHNT and CDR2 is FRNRAP. V dropped 6 bases and J dropped 4; count of bases not matched to a gene: 18. This CDR3 has 18 amino acids.